Given below is one TCR beta chain in context. TCRdb keeps only in-frame clones here, not all; method: immunoSEQ multiplex PCR. The data contain about 670,000 clones, 75% to 90% of them singletons. The data stem from a study of blood T cell repertoires in COVID-19. Whole-study context: The cDNA or gDNA used as material had been derived from T cells, B-cell-depleted T cells, or PBMCs.

Germline assignment: CDR1 SGDLS and CDR2 YYNGEE. V shed 0 bases and J shed 6 bases, with 7 bases lying between them. This CDR3 has 13 residues. The origin of this receptor is a woman between 18 and 29 years old with acute or convalescent COVID-19. This chain uses TRBV9 with TRBJ1-5; no clear D gene. The source material was peripheral blood. CDR3 sequence reads: CASSVGYGQPQHF. CDR3 in DNA: TGTGCCAGCAGCGTAGGTTACGGTCAGCCCCAGCATTTT.